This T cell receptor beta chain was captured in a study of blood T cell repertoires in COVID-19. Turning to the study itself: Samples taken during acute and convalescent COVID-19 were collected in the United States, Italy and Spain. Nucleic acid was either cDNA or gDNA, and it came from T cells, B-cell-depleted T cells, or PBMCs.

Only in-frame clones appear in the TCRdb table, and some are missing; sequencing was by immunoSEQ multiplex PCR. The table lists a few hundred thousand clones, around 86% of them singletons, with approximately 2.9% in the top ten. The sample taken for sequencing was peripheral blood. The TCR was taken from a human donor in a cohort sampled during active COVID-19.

This CDR3 is CASSINRQGDQPQHF. The CDR3 DNA reads as TGTGCCAGTAGTATTAATAGACAGGGGGATCAGCCCCAGCATTTT. The genes are TRBV19 and TRBJ1-5; 9 positions match TRBD1. V lost 3 bases and J lost 5; bases outside the gene matches: 5. CDR1 is LNHDA and CDR2 is SQIVND in the germline V gene (reference sequence). The CDR3 covers 15 residues.